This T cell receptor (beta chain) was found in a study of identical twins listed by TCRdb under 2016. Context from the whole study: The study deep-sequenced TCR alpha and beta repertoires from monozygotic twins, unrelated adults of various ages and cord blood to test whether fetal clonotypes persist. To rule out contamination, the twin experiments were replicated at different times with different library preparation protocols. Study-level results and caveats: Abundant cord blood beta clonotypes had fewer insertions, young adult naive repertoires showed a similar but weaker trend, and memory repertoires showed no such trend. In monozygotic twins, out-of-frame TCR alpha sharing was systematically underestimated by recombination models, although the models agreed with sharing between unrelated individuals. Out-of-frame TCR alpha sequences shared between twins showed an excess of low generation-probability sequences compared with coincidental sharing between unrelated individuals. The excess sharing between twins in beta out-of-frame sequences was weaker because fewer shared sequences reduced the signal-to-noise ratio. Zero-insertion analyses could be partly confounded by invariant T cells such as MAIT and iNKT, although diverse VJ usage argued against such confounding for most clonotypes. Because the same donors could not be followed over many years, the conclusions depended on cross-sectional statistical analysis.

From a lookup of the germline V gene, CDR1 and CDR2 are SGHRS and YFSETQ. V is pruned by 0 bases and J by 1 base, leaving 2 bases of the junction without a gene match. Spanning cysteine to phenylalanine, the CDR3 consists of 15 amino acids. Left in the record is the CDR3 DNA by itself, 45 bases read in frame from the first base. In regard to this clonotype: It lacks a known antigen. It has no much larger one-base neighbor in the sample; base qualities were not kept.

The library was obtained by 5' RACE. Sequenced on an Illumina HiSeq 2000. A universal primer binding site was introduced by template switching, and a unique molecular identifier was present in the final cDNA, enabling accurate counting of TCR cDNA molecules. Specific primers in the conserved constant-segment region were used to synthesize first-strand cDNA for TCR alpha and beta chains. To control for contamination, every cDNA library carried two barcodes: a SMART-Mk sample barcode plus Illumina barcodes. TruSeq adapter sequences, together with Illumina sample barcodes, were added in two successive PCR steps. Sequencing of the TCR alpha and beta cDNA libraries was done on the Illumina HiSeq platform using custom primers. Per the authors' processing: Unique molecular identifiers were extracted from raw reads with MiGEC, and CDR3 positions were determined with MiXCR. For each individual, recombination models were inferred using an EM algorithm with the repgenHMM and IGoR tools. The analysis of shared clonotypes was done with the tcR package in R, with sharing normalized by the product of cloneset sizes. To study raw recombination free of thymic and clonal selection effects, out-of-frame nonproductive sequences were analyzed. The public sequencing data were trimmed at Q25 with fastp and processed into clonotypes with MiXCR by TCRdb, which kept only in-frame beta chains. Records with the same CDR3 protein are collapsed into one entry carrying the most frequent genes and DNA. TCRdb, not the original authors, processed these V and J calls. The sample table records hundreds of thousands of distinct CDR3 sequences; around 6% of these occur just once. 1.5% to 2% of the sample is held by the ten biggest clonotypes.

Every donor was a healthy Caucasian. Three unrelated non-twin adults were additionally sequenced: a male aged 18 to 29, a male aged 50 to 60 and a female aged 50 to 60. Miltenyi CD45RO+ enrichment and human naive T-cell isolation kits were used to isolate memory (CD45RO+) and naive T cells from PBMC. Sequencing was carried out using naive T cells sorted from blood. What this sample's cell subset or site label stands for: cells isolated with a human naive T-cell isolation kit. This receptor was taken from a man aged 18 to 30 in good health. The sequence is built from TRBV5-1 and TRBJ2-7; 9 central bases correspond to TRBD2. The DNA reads TGCGCCAGCAGCTTGGGCGGGGGGGCTTCCTACGAGCAGTACTTC. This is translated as CASSLGGGASYEQYF.